Listed here are 4 T cell receptor beta chains from one sample, sequenced in a study of STAT3 mutations in large granular lymphocyte leukemia. Study-wide findings and caveats: In T-cell large granular lymphocyte leukemia, about half of patients showed multiple immunodominant subclonotypes.

Which antigens these TCRs recognize remains unknown. TCRdb's copy holds only in-frame clones and misses some; the assay was immunoSEQ multiplex PCR. The sample consists of approximately 3,000 clones, 68% of them appearing once. The sample consisted of peripheral blood mononuclear cells. The receptors here all came from a woman in her thirties or forties with T-cell large granular lymphocyte leukemia. Some clones in this sample may be carry-over from other donors' samples.

The chain links TRBV7-9 to TRBJ1-1, with 9 bases that match TRBD1. CDR1 is SEHNR, CDR2 FQNEAQ, per germline (reference sequence). The CDR3 loop spans 17 amino acids. The V and J ends lost 5 bases and 1 base, in that order; junction bases with no gene match: 11. CDR3 amino acids: CASSVSGTGTQNTEAFF. CDR3 DNA: TGTGCCAGCAGCGTATCCGGGACAGGGACACAGAACACTGAAGCTTTCTTT. Full variable domain (outside the CDR3, taken from reference TRBV7-9 and TRBJ1-1): DTGVSQNPRHKITKRGQNVTFRCDPISEHNRLYWYRQTLGQGPEFLTYFQNEAQLEKSRLLSDRFSAERPKGSFSTLEIQRTEQGDSAMYLCASSVSGTGTQNTEAFFGQGTRLTVV.

The rearrangement links TRBV30 to TRBJ2-7; maybe TRBD1 (5 bases). The V gene's germline CDR1 is GTSNPN and CDR2 SVGIG (reference sequence). The CDR3 runs to 13 residues. V lost 0 bases, J lost 3 bases, and 9 bases lay in between. The CDR3: CAWSVSGNYEQYF. In nucleotides, the CDR3 is TGTGCCTGGAGTGTTTCAGGGAACTACGAGCAGTACTTC.

The chain links TRBV18 to TRBJ2-7; possibly TRBD2 for D (6 bases). The germline CDR1 and CDR2 sequences are KGHSH and LQKENI. The CDR3 has 15 residues. V dropped 6 bases and J dropped 6 bases, with 21 bases sitting between them. This chain's CDR3 is CASSPPGPGVGEQYF. The CDR3 nucleotides read TGTGCCAGCTCGCCCCCGGGACCGGGGGTGGGCGAGCAGTACTTC.

The sample holds one count of this clone. The chain's CDR3 is CASSQDKSSGNTIYF. CDR3 coding DNA: TGCGCCAGCAGCCAAGATAAAAGCTCTGGAAACACCATATATTTT. The rearrangement uses TRBV4-3 and TRBJ1-3; D gene uncertain. CDR3 length: 15 residues. V lost 0 bases and J 0 bases, leaving 6 bases between the germline ends. Germline V gene sequence: CDR1 LGHNA, CDR2 YSLEER.